The 27 T cell receptor beta chains below all came from one sample that was sequenced in a study of response to subunit inactivated influenza vaccine. MiXCR was run by TCRdb on the RT-PCR reads, yielding one entry per CDR3 protein. The table has under 500,000 distinct CDR3 sequences, about a tenth seen once. Material: PBMCs from blood, obtained more than 35 days after vaccination. The receptors derive from a man aged 50 to 60 who received an inactivated influenza vaccine.

V gene TRBV5-5 combines with J gene TRBJ1-1; unclear D gene. V shed 4 bases and J shed 13 bases, with 20 bases lying between them. CDR1 and CDR2 (germline): SGHKS, YYEKEE (reference sequence). The CDR3 loop spans 13 amino acids. DNA for the CDR3: TGTGCCAGCAGCGTTAGCGGTACCGCCGACCATTTCTTT. Protein sequence: CASSVSGTADHFF.

The genes are TRBV27 and TRBJ1-4; D gene ambiguous. This CDR3 comprises 16 residues. V was shortened by 3 bases and J by 5 bases, with 16 bases between the two germline ends. CDR1 and CDR2 (germline): MNHEY, SMNVEV (reference sequence). CDR3 region: CASSFRPGGPNEKLFF. The CDR3, as DNA: TGTGCCAGCAGTTTCCGCCCGGGCGGGCCCAATGAAAAACTGTTTTTT.

The chain carries TRBV20-1 and TRBJ2-2, with 10 bases matching TRBD1. Trimming took 0 bases from V and 4 from J; bases not matched to a gene: 8. The CDR3 has 17 amino acids. Germline lookup yields CDR1 DFQATT and CDR2 SNEGSKA (reference sequence). Here the CDR3 reads CSARDPRQGAGTGELFF. The CDR3 bases are TGCAGTGCTAGAGATCCCAGACAGGGGGCAGGCACCGGGGAGCTGTTTTTT.

This clonotype showed up many times. The chain employs TRBV6-2 or TRBV6-3 and TRBJ1-5, with D uncertain. Per the germline V gene, CDR1 is MNHEY and CDR2 is SVGEGT. V lost 0 bases and J 5 bases, leaving 17 bases between the germline ends. This CDR3 comprises 17 residues. The CDR3 reads CASSYSRRETSHQPQHF. The CDR3 DNA is TGTGCCAGCAGTTACTCGAGGAGGGAGACGTCCCATCAGCCCCAGCATTTT.

This clonotype has more than one count but fewer than ten. The genes are TRBV5-6 and TRBJ1-2; a weak D match, TRBD1 (6 bases). The CDR3 loop spans 12 amino acids. Trimming pared 4 bases from V and 8 bases from J, leaving 12 bases between. Germline V gene sequence: CDR1 SGHDT, CDR2 YYEEEE. CDR3 sequence reads: CASSTTGFGYTF. The CDR3 DNA is TGTGCCAGCAGCACTACAGGGTTCGGCTACACCTTC.

In DNA form, the CDR3 reads TGTGCCAGCGGGTTACAGGGCCTCCTAACTAATGAAAAACTGTTTTTT. Encoded protein: CASGLQGLLTNEKLFF. This sequence joins TRBV27 and TRBJ1-4, with D tentatively TRBD1 (6 bases). CDR1 is MNHEY and CDR2 is SMNVEV in the germline V gene (reference sequence). The length of the CDR3 is 16 residues. The V end lost 8 bases, the J end lost 1 base, and 17 bases lay between the germline ends.

This clonotype appeared a few times. The chain recombines TRBV18 with TRBJ2-7; D remains ambiguous. V was clipped by 3 bases and J by 1 base, with 4 bases between them. The CDR3 sequence is 12 residues long. The V gene's germline CDR1 is KGHSH and CDR2 LQKENI. The CDR3 bases are TGTGCCAGCTCACCGGAATCCTACGAGCAGTACTTC. Translating gives CASSPESYEQYF.

This clonotype showed up just a few times. The chain carries TRBV18 and TRBJ2-3; D is uncertain. This CDR3 has 15 residues. The germline V gene has CDR1 KGHSH and CDR2 LQKENI. Trimming removed 1 base at V and 1 base at J, with 9 bases between. The CDR3 spells CASSPQGSRTDTQYF. In DNA form, the CDR3 reads TGTGCCAGCTCACCACAAGGCAGTCGCACAGATACGCAGTATTTT.

This clonotype was seen a handful of times. The chain recombines TRBV4-2 with TRBJ2-7, with D possibly being TRBD2 (6 bases). V was trimmed by 0 bases and J by 5 bases, leaving 8 bases between them. The CDR3 spans 13 residues. In germline, CDR1 is LGHNA, CDR2 YNFKEQ. The DNA of the CDR3 is TGTGCCAGCAGCCAAGATGGCGGGGACGAGCAGTACTTC. This sequence encodes CASSQDGGDEQYF.

This clonotype was found many times. This chain uses TRBV5-5 with TRBJ2-3; TRBD1 aligns across 7 bases. The CDR3 is 14 amino acids. V shed 6 bases and J 1 base; nucleotides not matched to a gene: 5. CDR1 and CDR2 from the germline V gene are SGHKS and YYEKEE (reference sequence). CDR3 region: CASNRQGRTDTQYF. The CDR3 DNA follows: TGTGCCAGCAACCGACAGGGCCGCACAGATACGCAGTATTTT.

This clonotype was observed a few times. The V and J genes are TRBV4-2 and TRBJ2-6; D unclear. The length of the CDR3 is 16 residues. The V and J ends lost 0 bases and 0 bases respectively, with 6 bases between them. CDR1 is LGHNA and CDR2 is YNFKEQ in the germline V gene. This chain's CDR3 is CASSQEGDSGANVLTF. CDR3 DNA: TGTGCCAGCAGCCAAGAAGGAGACTCTGGGGCCAACGTCCTGACTTTC.

This clonotype was observed a handful of times. The chain has TRBV20-1 and TRBJ2-7, with D tentatively TRBD2 (5 bases). Trimming removed 6 bases from V and 7 bases from J, with 16 bases in between. Per germline, CDR1 DFQATT and CDR2 SNEGSKA (reference sequence). This CDR3 has 12 amino acids. CDR3 bases: TGCAGTGCCGCAGAACAACTAGAGGAGCAGTACTTC. Protein product: CSAAEQLEEQYF.

This clonotype showed up many times. This chain joins TRBV29-1 and TRBJ2-7; possible D gene TRBD2, 6 bases. Trimming took 6 bases from V and 3 from J, leaving 15 bases between them. The CDR3 is 13 amino acids. Germline-derived CDR1 and CDR2 are SQVTM and ANQGSEA. In DNA, the CDR3 is TGCAGCGTCGGAGGGGCAGAGATCTACGAGCAGTACTTC. It encodes CSVGGAEIYEQYF.

This sequence joins TRBV29-1 and TRBJ1-4; 9 bases map to TRBD1. Germline V lookup: CDR1 SQVTM, CDR2 ANQGSEA. Trimming cost V 7 bases and J 5 bases; bases outside gene matches: 5. The CDR3 spans 13 residues. The CDR3 protein is CSALGQGNEKLFF. In DNA form, the CDR3 reads TGCAGCGCCCTCGGACAGGGGAATGAAAAACTGTTTTTT.

This clonotype was detected a few times. The junction and the germline gene differ at one end; a read error may be behind it. This chain links TRBV7-8 with TRBJ2-7; 7 nucleotides align to TRBD1. Germline CDR1 reads SGHVS; CDR2 reads FQNEAQ. This CDR3 spans 15 amino acids. The CDR3 coding sequence is TGTGCCAGCAGCTTAGACGGACAGGCCTCCTACGAGCAGCACTTC. Translation gives CASSLDGQASYEQHF.

The chain uses TRBV6-2 or TRBV6-3 and TRBJ1-5; tentatively, D is TRBD1 (5 bases). This CDR3 comprises 14 residues. The V and J ends lost 4 bases and 3 bases respectively, with 10 bases between them. Looked up from germline, CDR1 is MNHEY and CDR2 is SVGEGT. The CDR3 region is CASSSGRFNQPQHF. The CDR3 region has the DNA TGTGCCAGCAGTTCGGGACGCTTCAATCAGCCCCAGCATTTT.

This clonotype was found many times. The V and J genes are TRBV18 and TRBJ2-1; TRBD1 matches at 8 bases. The CDR3 is made up of 15 amino acids. From germline, CDR1 is KGHSH and CDR2 LQKENI. With V trimmed by 1 base and J by 7 bases, 6 bases remained unmatched. CDR3 loop: CASSPLQGVGNEQFF. The CDR3 DNA reads as TGTGCCAGCTCACCACTACAGGGGGTAGGAAATGAGCAGTTCTTC.

CDR3 DNA: TGCGCCAGCAGCCAAGGACTCCGCCCTGGGGATGAGCAGTTCTTC. This encodes CASSQGLRPGDEQFF. The V gene is TRBV4-3, the J gene TRBJ2-1; D ambiguous. Trimming pared 1 base from V and 8 bases from J, leaving 15 bases between. The CDR3 is made up of 15 amino acids. In germline, CDR1 is LGHNA, CDR2 YSLEER.

The table lists this clonotype with a few counts. CDR3 DNA sequence: TGCAGTGCCCCGGACAGGGTCTCTGGCTACACCTTC. Residues: CSAPDRVSGYTF. V is TRBV20-1 and J is TRBJ1-2, with TRBD1 identical over 8 bases. Trimming cost V 6 bases and J 7 bases; bases outside gene matches: 7. CDR1 is DFQATT, CDR2 SNEGSKA, per germline (reference sequence). This CDR3 has 12 amino acids.

This clonotype was seen ten or more times. V gene TRBV2 combines with J gene TRBJ2-2; TRBD1 aligns across 8 bases. The CDR3 length is 15 residues. Germline loops: CDR1 SNHLY, CDR2 FYNNEI. V was pared by 6 bases and J by 1 base, with 4 bases of the junction left unmatched. For the CDR3, the DNA is TGTGCCAGCAGGGCCGGGACAGGGAACACCGGGGAGCTGTTTTTT. Its translation is CASRAGTGNTGELFF.

This clonotype showed up just a few times. The chain joins TRBV27 to TRBJ2-7; 8 nucleotides align to TRBD1. Trimming cost V 7 bases and J 4 bases; bases outside gene matches: 9. The CDR3 spans 14 residues. In germline, CDR1 is MNHEY, CDR2 SMNVEV (reference sequence). The CDR3 DNA is TGTGCCAGCACCTCTGCCCAGGGGGCATACGAGCAGTACTTC. It encodes CASTSAQGAYEQYF.

This clonotype was picked up a small number of times. The chain has TRBV6-1 and TRBJ2-7; 8 nucleotides align to TRBD2. J lost 7 bases, V lost 5 bases, and 13 bases had no gene match. This CDR3 is built from 15 residues. Per germline, CDR1 MNHNS and CDR2 SASEGT. The CDR3 spells CASSRSSGRGREQYF. The CDR3 nucleotides are TGTGCCAGCAGTAGGTCGAGCGGGAGAGGGAGAGAGCAGTACTTC.

This clonotype was seen repeatedly, ten times or more. The chain recombines TRBV20-1 with TRBJ1-2; D uncertain. Deletions cut 6 bases from V and 5 bases from J, with 10 bases between. Germline V CDR1 and CDR2: DFQATT, SNEGSKA (reference sequence). The CDR3 is made up of 11 amino acids. The CDR3 coding sequence is TGCAGTGCCTACGAGCGATATGGCTACACCTTC. Protein sequence: CSAYERYGYTF.

The chain is built from TRBV6-1 and TRBJ2-3; 9 nucleotides agree with TRBD2. This CDR3 is 15 amino acids long. CDR1 and CDR2 (germline): MNHNS, SASEGT. Trimming cost V 6 bases and J 8 bases; bases outside gene matches: 12. DNA for the CDR3: TGTGCCAGCAGCCCCCGCGGGAGGGCCTGGTCTACGCAGTATTTT. Amino acid sequence: CASSPRGRAWSTQYF.

The chain links TRBV6-2 or TRBV6-3 to TRBJ2-7, with 8 bases that match TRBD1. With 8 bases clipped from V and 2 bases from J, the junction kept 11 bases outside the gene matches. The germline gives CDR1 MNHEY, CDR2 SVGEGT. CDR3 length: 15 residues. The CDR3 DNA sequence: TGTGCCAGCGGTTCCCGGGGACAGGCAACCTACGAGCAGTACTTC. Its translation is CASGSRGQATYEQYF.

In this sample, this clonotype turned up a few times. This chain joins TRBV28 and TRBJ1-2; TRBD1 matches at 8 bases. The trim removed 6 bases at V and 4 bases at J, leaving 10 bases unmatched. Germline V lookup: CDR1 MDHEN, CDR2 SYDVKM. CDR3 length: 15 residues. The CDR3 DNA follows: TGTGCCAGCAGGGCCGATGGACAGGGAACCTATGGCTACACCTTC. It translates to CASRADGQGTYGYTF.

This clonotype was observed a handful of times. The V gene is TRBV7-6, the J gene TRBJ1-6, with no clear D. The germline V gene has CDR1 SGHVS and CDR2 FNYEAQ. The V gene lost 2 bases and the J gene lost 7 bases, with 12 bases spanning the gap. The CDR3 sequence is 15 residues long. This CDR3 reads CASSLTALNNSPLHF. CDR3 nucleotides: TGTGCCAGCAGCTTAACAGCTTTAAACAATTCACCCCTCCACTTT.